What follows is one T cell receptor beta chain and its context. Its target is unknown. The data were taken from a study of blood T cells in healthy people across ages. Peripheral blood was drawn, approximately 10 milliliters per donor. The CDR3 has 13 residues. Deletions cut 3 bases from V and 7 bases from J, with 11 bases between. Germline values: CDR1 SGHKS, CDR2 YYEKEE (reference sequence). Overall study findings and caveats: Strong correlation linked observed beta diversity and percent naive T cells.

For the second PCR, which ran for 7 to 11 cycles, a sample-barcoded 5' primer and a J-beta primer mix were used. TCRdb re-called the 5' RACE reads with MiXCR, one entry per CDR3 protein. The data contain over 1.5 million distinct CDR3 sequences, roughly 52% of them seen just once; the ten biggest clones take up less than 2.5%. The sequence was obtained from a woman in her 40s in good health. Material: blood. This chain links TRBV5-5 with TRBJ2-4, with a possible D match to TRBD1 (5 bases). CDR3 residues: CASSSIPGNIQYF. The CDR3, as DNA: TGTGCCAGCAGCTCGATTCCAGGGAACATTCAGTACTTC.